These 8 T cell receptor beta chains share one sample of origin, sequenced in a study of CD8 T cells in Susac syndrome. Random hexamers were used to reverse transcribe the RNA input (about 0.45 to 1 ug). TCRdb re-derived calls from the immunoSEQ multiplex PCR reads in MiXCR, one entry per CDR3 protein. The top ten clones hold around 0.14% of a sample with about 200,000 distinct CDR3 sequences, more than 85% of them seen once. Sequenced: CD8+ T cells from PBMCs. The receptors come from a human donor with multiple sclerosis.

The chain has TRBV6-5 and TRBJ1-2; D ambiguous. CDR1 is MNHEY, CDR2 SVGAGI, per germline. V was shortened by 0 bases and J by 2 bases, with 7 bases between the two germline ends. CDR3 length equals 14 residues. CDR3 sequence reads: CASSYSIGNYGYTF. The DNA of the CDR3 is TGTGCCAGCAGTTACTCGATAGGAAACTATGGCTACACCTTC.

The V call is TRBV6-9, the J call TRBJ1-5; 8 bases map to TRBD1. The CDR3 is 17 residues long. Germline V gene sequence: CDR1 MNHGY, CDR2 SVAAGI. V dropped 4 bases and J dropped 6; count of bases not matched to a gene: 14. Here the CDR3 DNA reads TGTGCCAGCAGTTGCACAACCAGGACAGGGAAGAGTCAGCCCCAGCATTTT. It codes for CASSCTTRTGKSQPQHF.

The chain combines TRBV30 with TRBJ2-3; TRBD2 matches 11 bases. Trimming took 0 bases from V and 3 from J; bases not matched to a gene: 14. There are 19 residues in the CDR3. Looked up from germline, CDR1 is GTSNPN and CDR2 is SVGIG (reference sequence). Here the CDR3 reads CAWSVVAGGLLGVTDTQYF. DNA for the CDR3: TGTGCCTGGAGTGTAGTAGCGGGGGGGCTTTTAGGGGTAACAGATACGCAGTATTTT. Filled out from reference TRBV30 and TRBJ2-3, the complete variable domain reads SQTIHQWPATLVQPVGSPLSLECTVEGTSNPNLYWYRQAAGRGLQLLFYSVGIGQISSEVPQNLSASRPQDRQFILSSKKLLLSDSGFYLCAWSVVAGGLLGVTDTQYFGPGTRLTVL.

This clonotype has just one count. The gene calls are TRBV29-1 and TRBJ2-6, with D hard to call. The CDR3 extends over 15 amino acids. The germline V and J ends were trimmed by 4 bases and 1 base, with 11 bases remaining between them. The germline gives CDR1 SQVTM, CDR2 ANQGSEA. As DNA, the CDR3 is TGCAGCGTTGTGGCACGCTCGTCTGGGGCCAACGTCCTGACTTTC. This gives the protein CSVVARSSGANVLTF.

V usage is TRBV10-3 and J usage is TRBJ1-6; D unresolved. The CDR3 covers 17 residues. Germline CDR1 reads ENHRY; CDR2 reads SYGVKD. Trimming shortened V by 0 bases and J by 4 bases, and 13 bases separated the two germline ends. The CDR3 protein is CAISESGRFGYNSPLHF. The CDR3 DNA reads TGTGCCATCAGTGAGTCAGGACGGTTCGGTTATAATTCACCCCTCCACTTT.

J is TRBJ1-1 and V is TRBV23-1; the D is unclear. TRBV23-1 is classed as an ORF, of uncertain function. The V gene lost 0 bases and the J gene lost 1 base, with 12 bases spanning the gap. The CDR3 is 16 amino acids. CDR3 in DNA: TGCGCCAGCAGTCAATCGGACGGGAACTGGAACACTGAAGCTTTCTTT. Translated, it gives CASSQSDGNWNTEAFF.

CDR3 sequence reads: CASSPLANRVGTEAFF. The CDR3 nucleotides are TGTGCCAGCAGCCCCCTAGCGAACAGGGTTGGCACTGAAGCTTTCTTT. This chain uses TRBV9 with TRBJ1-1, with D possibly TRBD1 on 6 matching bases. V was clipped by 4 bases and J by 4 bases, with 20 bases between them. CDR1 is SGDLS and CDR2 is YYNGEE in the germline V gene. The CDR3 is 16 residues long.

This clonotype was counted once. The chain links TRBV27 to TRBJ2-7; D uncertain. Germline lookup yields CDR1 MNHEY and CDR2 SMNVEV (reference sequence). V lost 6 bases, J lost 3 bases, and 18 bases lay in between. This CDR3 is 15 amino acids long. The CDR3: CASRTPSGVGYEQYF. As DNA, the CDR3 is TGTGCCAGCAGAACCCCGTCGGGCGTCGGCTACGAGCAGTACTTC.